This T cell receptor (beta chain) emerged from a study of cytomegalovirus exposure and HLA in healthy donors. The overall study: Of 300 to 500 genotyped donors, more than 65% grouped in the Caucasian-associated ancestry cluster. Study-wide results and caveats: Investigators reported fewer than 200 TCR beta chains as tied to cytomegalovirus. It was shown in a later analysis that HLA-associated TCR beta chains were more clonally expanded than other, equally common chains.

Remarks on this clone: Its antigen is still unknown.

V lost 4 bases, J lost 2 bases, and 8 bases lay in between. The germline V gene has CDR1 LNHDA and CDR2 SQIVND (reference sequence). The CDR3 is made up of 13 amino acids. This PCR relied on a set of 60 Vbeta primers and 13 Jbeta primers. TCRdb's copy holds only in-frame clones and misses some; the assay was immunoSEQ multiplex PCR. The sample has approximately 190,000 clones; roughly four fifths are singletons. The rearrangement joins TRBV19 to TRBJ1-2; D may be TRBD1 (6 bases). This TCR came from a man aged 35-49 years in good health and CMV-seropositive. What was sequenced was PBMCs. CDR3 amino acids: CASSTGQNYGYTF. Here the CDR3 DNA reads TGTGCCAGTAGTACCGGACAGAACTATGGCTACACCTTC.